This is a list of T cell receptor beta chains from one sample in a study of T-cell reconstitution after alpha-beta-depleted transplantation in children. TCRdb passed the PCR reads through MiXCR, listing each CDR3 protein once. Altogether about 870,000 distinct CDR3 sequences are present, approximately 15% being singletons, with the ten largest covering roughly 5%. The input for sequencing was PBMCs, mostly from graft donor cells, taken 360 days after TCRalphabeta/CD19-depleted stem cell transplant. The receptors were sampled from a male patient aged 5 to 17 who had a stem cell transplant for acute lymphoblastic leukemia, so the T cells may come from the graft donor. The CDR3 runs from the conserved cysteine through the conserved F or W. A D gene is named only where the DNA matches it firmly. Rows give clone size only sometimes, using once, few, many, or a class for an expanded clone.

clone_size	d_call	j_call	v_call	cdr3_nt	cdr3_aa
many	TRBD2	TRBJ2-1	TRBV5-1	TGCGCCAGCAGCTTGACAGGAGTGGAACCTAGCGGGATGGGGAGTGAGCAGTTCTTC	CASSLTGVEPSGMGSEQFF
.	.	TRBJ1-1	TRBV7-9	TGTGCCAGCAGCTTAAGAGAAGGCACTGAAGCTTTCTTT	CASSLREGTEAFF
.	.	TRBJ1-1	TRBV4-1	TGCGCCAGCAGCCAACCCTTTAAGCGTATTGGAGAAGCTTTCTTT	CASSQPFKRIGEAFF
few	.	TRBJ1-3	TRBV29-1	TGCAGCGCATCAGGGATCGGAAACACCATATATTTT	CSASGIGNTIYF
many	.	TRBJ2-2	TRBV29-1	TGCAGCTTCATAGCGGTTATCAACACCGGGGAGCTGTTTTTT	CSFIAVINTGELFF
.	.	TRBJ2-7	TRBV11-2	TGTGCCAGCAGCGCCCACAGGGAAACCTACGAGCAGTACTTC	CASSAHRETYEQYF
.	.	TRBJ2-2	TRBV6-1	TGTGCCAGCAGTGAACCCAGGCCGGGGCGGCCTAGGCTTAGCACCGGGGAGCTGTTTTTT	CASSEPRPGRPRLSTGELFF
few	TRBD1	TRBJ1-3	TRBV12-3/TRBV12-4	TGTGCCAGCAGTCGCAGGGGGAGAAACACCATATATTTT	CASSRRGRNTIYF
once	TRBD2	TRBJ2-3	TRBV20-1	TGCAGTGCGGGAGATGGCGGGAGAGGTGGGGGGAAGTATTTT	CSAGDGGRGGGKYF
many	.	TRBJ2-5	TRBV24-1	TGTGCCACCAGTGAGGAAGAGACCCAGTACTTC	CATSEEETQYF
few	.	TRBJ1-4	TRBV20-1	TGCAGTGCTAGGAGCATTGAAAAACTGTTTTTT	CSARSIEKLFF
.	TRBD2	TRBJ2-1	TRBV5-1	TGCGCCAGCGAGGGACTAGCAAGGGCTAGCAATGAGCAGTTCTTC	CASEGLARASNEQFF
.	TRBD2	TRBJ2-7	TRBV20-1	TGCAGTGCTAGAGTGTTAGCGGGAGGGCCGGAGGAGTACTTC	CSARVLAGGPEEYF
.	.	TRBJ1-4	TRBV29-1	TGCAGCGTTGGGCTGGCGGGGCTGGGTGAAAAACTGTTTTTT	CSVGLAGLGEKLFF
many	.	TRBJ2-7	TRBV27	TGTGCCAGCAGTTTAACAGGATTTCATTACGAGCAGTACTTC	CASSLTGFHYEQYF
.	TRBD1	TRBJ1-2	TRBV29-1	TGCAGCGTTCGGACAGGGCCCTATGGCTACACCTTC	CSVRTGPYGYTF
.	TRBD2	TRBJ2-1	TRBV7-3	TGTGCCAGCAGCGAGCCTAGCGGGAGCCCCTCGGGGAATGAGCAGTTCTTC	CASSEPSGSPSGNEQFF
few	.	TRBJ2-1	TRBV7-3	TGTGCCAGCAGCTCCGGACGGCCGATTTACAATGAGCAGTTCTTC	CASSSGRPIYNEQFF
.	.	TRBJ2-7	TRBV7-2	TGTGCCAGCAGCTTAGACCCAGGGAGGTACGAGCAGTACTTC	CASSLDPGRYEQYF
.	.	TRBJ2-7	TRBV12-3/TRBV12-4	TGTGCCAGCAGTTTACTGCAGGGGAGATCCTACGAGCAGTACTTC	CASSLLQGRSYEQYF
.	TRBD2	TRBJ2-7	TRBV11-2	TGTGCCAGCAGCTCCGCTAGCGGGCGGCACTCCTACGAGCAGTACTTC	CASSSASGRHSYEQYF
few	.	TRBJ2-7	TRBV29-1	TGCAGCGGGCAAGCGGAGTCCTACGAGCAGTACTTC	CSGQAESYEQYF
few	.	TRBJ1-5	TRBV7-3	TGTGCCAGCAGCTTAAAGGCAGGGAAGCCCCAGCATTTT	CASSLKAGKPQHF
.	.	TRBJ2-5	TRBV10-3	TGTGCCATCAAGGCGTCTCAAGAGACCCAGTACTTC	CAIKASQETQYF
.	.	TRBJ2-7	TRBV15	TGTGCCACCAGCACCACCCGATACTCCTACGAGCAGTACTTC	CATSTTRYSYEQYF
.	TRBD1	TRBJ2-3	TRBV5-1	TGCGCCAGCAGCCCCGTTAATGGACAGGGCACAGATACGCAGTATTTT	CASSPVNGQGTDTQYF
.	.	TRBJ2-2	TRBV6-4	TGTGCCACCAGTGACTGGACTCAGCCCGGGGAGCTGTTTTTT	CATSDWTQPGELFF
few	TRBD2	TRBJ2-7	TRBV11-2	TGTGCCAGCAGCTTAGATCCCAGCGGGGTACCTTACTCCTACGAGCAGTACTTC	CASSLDPSGVPYSYEQYF
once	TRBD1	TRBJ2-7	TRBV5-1	TGCGCCAGCAGCTTCGAAGGGGGCGCCATATTGGGCGAGCAGTACTTC	CASSFEGGAILGEQYF
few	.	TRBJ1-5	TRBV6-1	TGTGCCAGCAGGCGCTATTTGAGGGGCCCGGGTCAGCCCCAGCATTTT	CASRRYLRGPGQPQHF
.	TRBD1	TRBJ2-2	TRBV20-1	TGCAGTGGCACCGGGACAGGGGCCCCGGGGAAGCTGTTTTTT	CSGTGTGAPGKLFF
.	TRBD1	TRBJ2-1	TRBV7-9	TGTGCCAGCAGCTTCAGGACAGGTGTATTTGAGCAGTTCTTC	CASSFRTGVFEQFF
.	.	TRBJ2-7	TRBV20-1	TGCAGTGCTGGGATTTTCGGGACCTCCTACGAGCAGTACTTC	CSAGIFGTSYEQYF
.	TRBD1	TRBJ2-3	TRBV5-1	TGCGCCAGCAGCTTCCCGACAGGGAATCGAGATACGCAGTATTTT	CASSFPTGNRDTQYF
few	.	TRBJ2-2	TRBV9	TGTGCCAGCAGCGCCCCCTTGACCGGGGAGCTGTTTTTT	CASSAPLTGELFF
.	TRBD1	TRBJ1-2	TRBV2	TGTGCCAGCGCTGGCCCCTACAGGGGGCGAGATGGCTACACCTTC	CASAGPYRGRDGYTF
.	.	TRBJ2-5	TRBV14	TGTGCCAGCAGCCCCGCGTTTGCTGGGATGTTGGAGACCCAGTACTTC	CASSPAFAGMLETQYF
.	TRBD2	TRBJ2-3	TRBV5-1	TGCGCCAGCAGCTTGAAAGCGGGAGGGGGCACAGATACGCAGTATTTT	CASSLKAGGGTDTQYF
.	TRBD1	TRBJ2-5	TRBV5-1	TGCGCCAGCACCCCGCTTGGGAGTCCAGGGGGCCAAGAGACCCAGTACTTC	CASTPLGSPGGQETQYF
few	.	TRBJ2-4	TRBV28	TGTGCCAGCAGTTTTATTAGTGGTGGTAGAAACATTCAGTACTTC	CASSFISGGRNIQYF
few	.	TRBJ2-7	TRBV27	TGTGCCAGCACCAACGGGCACTACGAGCAGTACTTC	CASTNGHYEQYF
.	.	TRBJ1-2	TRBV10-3	TGTGCCATCAGTGATCTCGGGGTTAACTATGGCTACACCTTC	CAISDLGVNYGYTF
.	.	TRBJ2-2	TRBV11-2	TGTGCCAGCAGCATACAGGGTCGGGGTAGGACCGGGGAGCTGTTTTTT	CASSIQGRGRTGELFF
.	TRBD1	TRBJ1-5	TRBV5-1	TGCGCCAGCAGCGCCGGGACAGGCGTCCCCGGGGGGCCCCAGCATTTT	CASSAGTGVPGGPQHF
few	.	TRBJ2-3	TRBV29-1	TGCAGCGTTTATGGGCAGATCACAGATACGCAGTATTTT	CSVYGQITDTQYF
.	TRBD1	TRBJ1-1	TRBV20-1	TGCAGTGCTAGCTCTGTCGGACAGGGCTTGATGAACACTGAAGCTTTCTTT	CSASSVGQGLMNTEAFF
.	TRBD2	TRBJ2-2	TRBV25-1	TGTGCCAGCAGTGAACGGGAGGGAGGGCCGTCCGGGGAGCTGTTTTTT	CASSEREGGPSGELFF
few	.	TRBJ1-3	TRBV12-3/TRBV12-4	TGTGCCAGCACTCTAGGGGCTTCGGGAAACACCATATATTTT	CASTLGASGNTIYF
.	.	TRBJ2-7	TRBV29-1	TGCAGCGCCCGCCCCAGGGGGGATCCCTACGAGCAGTACTTC	CSARPRGDPYEQYF